These T cell receptor beta chains were read from a single sample in a study of shared clonotypes between healthy human individuals. Sequenced by immunoSEQ multiplex PCR; TCRdb stores in-frame clones only, minus some. This table holds a few million clones, just over 90% found once. Sample: naive CD4+ T cells sorted from blood. These receptor sequences come from a man younger than 30 in good health. Each CDR3 is given with its conserved first and last residue. Each record gives: J gene, clone size, D gene, V gene, CDR3 DNA, CDR3 protein. A D gene is named only where the DNA matches it firmly. Size is stated for part of the rows, as once, few or many counts, or as a class when the clone is expanded.

TRBJ2-1	-	TRBD2	TRBV7-8	TGTGCCAGCAGCTTAGGAACTAGCGGGAGTGGTGATGAGCAGTTCTTC	CASSLGTSGSGDEQFF
TRBJ2-1	once	-	TRBV27	TGTGCCAGCAGCCCGTTCGTTCTTGTCTACAATGAGCAGTTCTTC	CASSPFVLVYNEQFF
TRBJ2-4	-	TRBD1	TRBV19	TGTGCCAGTAGTATGCCTTACCCGGGACAGGGGGCCAAAAACATTCAGTACTTC	CASSMPYPGQGAKNIQYF
TRBJ2-5	-	-	TRBV7-3	TGTGCCAGCAGCACAACCGGCGGGAAGCAGGAGACCCAGTACTTC	CASSTTGGKQETQYF
TRBJ2-3	once	-	TRBV9	TGTGCCAGCAGCGAAAATCGGGCAGGGGGCACAGATACGCAGTATTTT	CASSENRAGGTDTQYF
TRBJ2-2	-	-	TRBV9	TGTGCCAGCAGTATAGCAGGCGGGGAGCTGTTTTTT	CASSIAGGELFF
TRBJ2-1	-	TRBD2	TRBV4-1	TGCGCCAGCAGCAAAGCCACTAGCGGGATCAATGAGCAGTTCTTC	CASSKATSGINEQFF
TRBJ2-1	-	-	TRBV19	TGTGCCAGTAGTATGGGGGACGGTGAGCAGTTCTTC	CASSMGDGEQFF
TRBJ1-2	-	TRBD1	TRBV5-1	TGCGCCAGCAGCTTGACGATTACAGGGGGCGATGGCTACACCTTC	CASSLTITGGDGYTF
TRBJ2-5	-	TRBD2	TRBV9	TGTGCCAGCAGCGTAGAAGCGGGAAGACGTGAGACCCAGTACTTC	CASSVEAGRRETQYF
TRBJ2-1	-	-	TRBV18	TGTGCCAGCTCCCCTGGAGGATCAAGCTCCTACAATGAGCAGTTCTTC	CASSPGGSSSYNEQFF
TRBJ2-1	-	TRBD1	TRBV10-3	TGTGCCATCAGTGAATCCGGGACAGCTAATGAGCAGTTCTTC	CAISESGTANEQFF
TRBJ2-5	-	TRBD2	TRBV10-3	TGTGCCTCCGCGGCCGGGACTAGCGGTTCAGAGACCCAGTACTTC	CASAAGTSGSETQYF
TRBJ2-5	-	TRBD2	TRBV20-1	TGCAGTTCTAGCGGGGGCGAGACCCAGTACTTC	CSSSGGETQYF